This TCR beta chain originates from a study of CD8 T cells in ankylosing spondylitis. The authors made TCR beta libraries by quantitative 5'-RACE with molecular barcodes. Each CDR3 protein gets one entry after TCRdb re-called the 5' RACE reads with MiXCR. This sample has about 250,000 distinct CDR3 sequences, with about 30% found just once. This clonotype has only a few counts. V lost 4 bases and J lost 6, with 18 bases in between. The CDR3 has 15 amino acids. The sequenced material came from blood, either unsorted or a sorted T cell fraction (not recorded which). This chain links TRBV12-3 or TRBV12-4 with TRBJ1-1, with TRBD1 as a possible D gene (5 bases). The TCR was taken from a male donor with ankylosing spondylitis or in good health (not recorded which). CDR3 DNA: TGTGCCAGCAGTTCTCGGGGAGGGGATTGGGCTGAAGCTTTCTTT. This codes for CASSSRGGDWAEAFF.